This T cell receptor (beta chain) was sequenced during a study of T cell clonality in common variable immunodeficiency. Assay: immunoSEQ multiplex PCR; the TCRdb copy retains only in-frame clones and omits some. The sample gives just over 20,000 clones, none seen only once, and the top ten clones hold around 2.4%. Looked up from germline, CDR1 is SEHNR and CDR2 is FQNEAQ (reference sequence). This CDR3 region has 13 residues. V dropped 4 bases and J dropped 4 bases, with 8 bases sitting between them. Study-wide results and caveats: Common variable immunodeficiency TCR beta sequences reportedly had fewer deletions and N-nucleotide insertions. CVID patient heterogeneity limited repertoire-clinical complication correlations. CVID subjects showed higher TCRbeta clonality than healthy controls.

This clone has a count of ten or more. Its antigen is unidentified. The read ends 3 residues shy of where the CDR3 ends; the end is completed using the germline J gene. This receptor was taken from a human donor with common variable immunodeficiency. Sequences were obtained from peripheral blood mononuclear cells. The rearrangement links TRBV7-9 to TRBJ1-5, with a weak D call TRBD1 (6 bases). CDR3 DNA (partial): TGTGCCAGCAGCTACACAGGGAATCAGCCC. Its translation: CASSYTGNQP. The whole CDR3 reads CASSYTGNQPQHF.